Presented here are 14 T cell receptor beta chains from one specimen sequenced in a study of naive and memory T cell subsets. Two oligonucleotides, mixed equimolar, formed the beta constant-region primer covering TRBC1 and TRBC2. The ligated cDNA underwent four PCR rounds using SP2 and nested alpha and beta constant-region primers. TCRdb re-called the UMI-ligation and nested PCR reads through MiXCR, storing one row per CDR3 protein. The sample yields about 23,000 distinct CDR3 sequences, approximately 8.8% seen once. Sample: central memory CD8+ T cells from blood. These TCRs come from a human donor in good health.

V usage is TRBV13 and J usage is TRBJ2-5, with D possibly matching TRBD1 (5 bases). Trimming took off 5 bases at V and 5 bases at J, with 15 bases between the two ends. The germline CDR1 and CDR2 sequences are PRHDT and FYEKMQ (reference sequence). The CDR3 consists of 14 residues. CDR3 sequence reads: CASSEQVSWETQYF. The CDR3, as DNA: TGTGCCAGCAGCGAACAGGTTTCTTGGGAGACCCAGTACTTC.

This clonotype has more than one count but fewer than ten. The gene calls are TRBV4-2 and TRBJ2-2, with 7 bases identical to TRBD2. CDR1 is LGHNA, CDR2 YNFKEQ, per germline. The J segment lost 4 bases and the V segment lost 3 bases, leaving 8 bases of the junction unmatched. The CDR3 is 16 residues long. Here the CDR3 reads CASSQVPGLSTGELFF. As DNA, the CDR3 is TGTGCCAGCAGCCAGGTCCCGGGACTAAGCACCGGGGAGCTGTTTTTT.

This clonotype was detected ten times or more. CDR3 DNA sequence: TGTGCCAGCAGCTCCCGCGTTTTTGAACTAGCGGACTACAATGAGCAGTTCTTC. It encodes CASSSRVFELADYNEQFF. V and J are TRBV13 and TRBJ2-1, with 8 nucleotides matching TRBD2. The CDR3 consists of 18 residues. V gave up 4 bases and J gave up 3 bases; unmatched junction bases: 14. Germline V gene data show CDR1 as PRHDT and CDR2 as FYEKMQ (reference sequence).

This clonotype has ten or more counts. V and J are TRBV5-5 and TRBJ2-5; 7 bases align to TRBD2. The CDR3 sequence is 16 residues long. Germline-derived CDR1 and CDR2 are SGHKS and YYEKEE (reference sequence). V lost 3 bases, J lost 6 bases, and 14 bases stayed unmatched. In DNA form, the CDR3 reads TGTGCCAGCAGCTATCGCGAGGGAGGGCGCACGCAGACCCAGTACTTC. Translated: CASSYREGGRTQTQYF.

This clonotype was seen many times. The gene calls are TRBV2 and TRBJ1-2; a weak D match, TRBD1 (5 bases). The ends were cut back, 1 base at V and 4 bases at J, with 16 bases in the middle. The CDR3 sequence is 16 residues long. Germline CDR1 is SNHLY and CDR2 is FYNNEI. The CDR3 nucleotides read TGTGCCAGCAGTGAAGGGGGCAGATCGAACTCCTATGGCTACACCTTC. It is translated as CASSEGGRSNSYGYTF.

The chain uses TRBV7-6 and TRBJ1-1, with a possible D match to TRBD1 (6 bases). Germline V gives CDR1 SGHVS, CDR2 FNYEAQ. V was clipped by 5 bases and J by 4 bases, with 11 bases between them. CDR3 length: 13 amino acids. DNA of the CDR3: TGTGCCAGCAGCCGCGGACAGATCACTGAAGCTTTCTTT. Its protein product is CASSRGQITEAFF.

The J gene is TRBJ2-2, the V gene TRBV30; 11 bases fit TRBD2. The CDR3 is 15 amino acids. V gave up 3 bases and J gave up 5 bases; unmatched junction bases: 5. CDR1 and CDR2 from the germline V gene are GTSNPN and SVGIG (reference sequence). The chain's CDR3 is CAWRELAGDTGELFF. The CDR3 bases are TGTGCCTGGAGGGAACTAGCGGGAGATACCGGGGAGCTGTTTTTT.

The rearrangement uses TRBV4-3 and TRBJ1-4; D remains ambiguous. Trimming took off 5 bases at V and 4 bases at J, with 11 bases between the two ends. The length of the CDR3 is 14 residues. Germline CDR1 reads LGHNA; CDR2 reads YSLEER. CDR3 amino acids: CASSSGQYNEKLFF. Written as DNA, the CDR3 is TGCGCCAGCAGCTCTGGGCAGTATAATGAAAAACTGTTTTTT.

V and J are TRBV30 and TRBJ2-7; 7 nucleotides match TRBD2. This CDR3 comprises 15 residues. The trim removed 5 bases at V and 6 bases at J, leaving 16 bases unmatched. Germline CDR1 is GTSNPN and CDR2 is SVGIG (reference sequence). CDR3 coding DNA: TGTGCCTGGCCAAACATCCCGCGGGAGACTCTCGAGCAGTACTTC. Protein product: CAWPNIPRETLEQYF.

This clonotype turned up a few times. The chain joins TRBV27 to TRBJ2-1; 7 bases line up with TRBD1. V lost 3 bases to trimming and J lost 2 bases; unmatched junction nucleotides: 4. Germline V gives CDR1 MNHEY, CDR2 SMNVEV (reference sequence). This CDR3 region has 15 residues. The CDR3 is CASSFPGQTYNEQFF. For the CDR3, the DNA is TGTGCCAGCAGTTTTCCGGGACAGACCTACAATGAGCAGTTCTTC.

In regard to this clonotype: Germline is not matched at one junction end, which may reflect a read error. The gene calls are TRBV7-2 and TRBJ2-7, with 9 bases matching TRBD1. This CDR3 comprises 16 residues. The V gene's germline CDR1 is SGHTA and CDR2 FQGNSA. CDR3 protein: CVSSPAGTGISYEQYF. The CDR3 nucleotides read TGTGTCAGCAGCCCAGCGGGGACAGGGATCTCCTACGAGCAGTACTTC.

This clonotype was detected only a few times. This sequence joins TRBV9 and TRBJ1-2; TRBD1 aligns across 8 bases. The CDR3 contains 12 residues. Germline V gene lookup returns CDR1 SGDLS and CDR2 YYNGEE. V dropped 2 bases and J dropped 13; count of bases not matched to a gene: 7. The CDR3 coding sequence is TGTGCCAGCAGCGTGGGGGACAGGCAGTTCACCTTC. This translates into CASSVGDRQFTF.

This clonotype was recorded only once. The chain couples TRBV9 to TRBJ2-4; D is undetermined. There are 14 residues in the CDR3. The germline V and J ends were trimmed by 4 bases and 0 bases, with 8 bases remaining between them. Looked up from germline, CDR1 is SGDLS and CDR2 is YYNGEE. CDR3 sequence reads: CASSTGLAKNIQYF. Here the CDR3 DNA reads TGTGCCAGCAGCACCGGCCTAGCCAAAAACATTCAGTACTTC.

The rearrangement joins TRBV4-3 to TRBJ2-7; D unresolved. This CDR3 is built from 14 residues. Trimming stripped 0 bases from V and 3 bases from J, with 9 bases between. Germline V gives CDR1 LGHNA, CDR2 YSLEER. CDR3 in DNA: TGCGCCAGCAGCCAAGATCCAGAGGTCTACGAGCAGTACTTC. Translation gives CASSQDPEVYEQYF.